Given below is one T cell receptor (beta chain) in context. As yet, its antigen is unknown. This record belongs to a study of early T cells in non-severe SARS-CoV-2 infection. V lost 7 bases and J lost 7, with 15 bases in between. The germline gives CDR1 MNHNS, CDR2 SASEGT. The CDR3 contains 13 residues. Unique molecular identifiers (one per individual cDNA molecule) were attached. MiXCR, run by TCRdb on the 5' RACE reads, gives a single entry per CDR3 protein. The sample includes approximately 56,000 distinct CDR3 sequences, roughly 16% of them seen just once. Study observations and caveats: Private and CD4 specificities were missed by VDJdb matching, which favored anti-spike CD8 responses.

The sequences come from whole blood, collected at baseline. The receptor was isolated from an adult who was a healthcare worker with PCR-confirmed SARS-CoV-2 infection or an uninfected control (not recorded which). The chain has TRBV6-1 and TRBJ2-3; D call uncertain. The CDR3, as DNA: TGTGCCAGCAACCGAGACCTCCGAAATACGCAGTATTTT. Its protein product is CASNRDLRNTQYF.